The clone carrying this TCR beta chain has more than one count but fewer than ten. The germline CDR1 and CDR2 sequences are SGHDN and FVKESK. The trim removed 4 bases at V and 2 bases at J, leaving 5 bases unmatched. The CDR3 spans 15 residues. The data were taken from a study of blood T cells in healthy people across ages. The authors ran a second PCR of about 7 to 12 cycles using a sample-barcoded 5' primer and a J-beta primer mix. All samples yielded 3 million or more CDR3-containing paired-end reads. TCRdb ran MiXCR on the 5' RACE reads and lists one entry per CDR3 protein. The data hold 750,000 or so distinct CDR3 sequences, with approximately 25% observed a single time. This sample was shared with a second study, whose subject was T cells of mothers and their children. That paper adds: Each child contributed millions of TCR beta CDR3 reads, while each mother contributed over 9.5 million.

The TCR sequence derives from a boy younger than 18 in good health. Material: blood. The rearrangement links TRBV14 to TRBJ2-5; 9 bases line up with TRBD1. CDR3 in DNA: TGTGCCAGCAGCCCTCCGGACAGGGGTCAAGAGACCCAGTACTTC. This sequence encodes CASSPPDRGQETQYF.